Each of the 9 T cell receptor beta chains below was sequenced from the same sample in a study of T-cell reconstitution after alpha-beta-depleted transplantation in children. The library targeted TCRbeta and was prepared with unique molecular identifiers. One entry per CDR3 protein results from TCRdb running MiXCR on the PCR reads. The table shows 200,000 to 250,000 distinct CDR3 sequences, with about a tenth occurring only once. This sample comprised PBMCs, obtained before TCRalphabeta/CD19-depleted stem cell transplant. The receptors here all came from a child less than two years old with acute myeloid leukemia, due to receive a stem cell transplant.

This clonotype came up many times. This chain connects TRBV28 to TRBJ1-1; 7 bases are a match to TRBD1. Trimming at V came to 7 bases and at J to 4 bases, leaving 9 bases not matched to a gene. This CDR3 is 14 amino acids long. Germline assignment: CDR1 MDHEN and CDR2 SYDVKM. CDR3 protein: CASTRSGTATEAFF. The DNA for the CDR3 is TGTGCCAGCACTCGATCCGGGACAGCCACTGAAGCTTTCTTT.

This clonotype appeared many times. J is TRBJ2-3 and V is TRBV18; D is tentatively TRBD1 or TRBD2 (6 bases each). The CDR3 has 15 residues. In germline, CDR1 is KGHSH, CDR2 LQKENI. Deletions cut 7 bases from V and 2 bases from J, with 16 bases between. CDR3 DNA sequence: TGTGCCAGCTGGTTCGGCGGGACATACACAGATACGCAGTATTTT. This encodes CASWFGGTYTDTQYF.

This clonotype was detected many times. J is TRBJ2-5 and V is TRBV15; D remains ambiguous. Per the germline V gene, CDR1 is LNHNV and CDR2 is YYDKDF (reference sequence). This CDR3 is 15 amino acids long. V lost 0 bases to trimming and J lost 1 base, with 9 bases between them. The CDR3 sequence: CATSRDRAGQETQYF. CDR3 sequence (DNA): TGTGCCACCAGCAGAGATCGGGCAGGCCAAGAGACCCAGTACTTC.

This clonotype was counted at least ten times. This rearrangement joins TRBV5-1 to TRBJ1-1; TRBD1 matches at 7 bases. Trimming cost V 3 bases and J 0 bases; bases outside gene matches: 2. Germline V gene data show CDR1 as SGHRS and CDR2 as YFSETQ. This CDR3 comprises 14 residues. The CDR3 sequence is CASSSGQVNTEAFF. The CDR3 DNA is TGCGCCAGCAGCTCCGGACAGGTGAACACTGAAGCTTTCTTT.

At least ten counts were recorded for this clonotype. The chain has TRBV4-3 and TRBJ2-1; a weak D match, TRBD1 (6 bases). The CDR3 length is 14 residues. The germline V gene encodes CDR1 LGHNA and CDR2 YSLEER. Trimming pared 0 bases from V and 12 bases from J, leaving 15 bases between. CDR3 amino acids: CASSQDPSLGGQFF. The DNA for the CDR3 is TGCGCCAGCAGCCAAGATCCTAGCCTAGGGGGGCAGTTCTTC.

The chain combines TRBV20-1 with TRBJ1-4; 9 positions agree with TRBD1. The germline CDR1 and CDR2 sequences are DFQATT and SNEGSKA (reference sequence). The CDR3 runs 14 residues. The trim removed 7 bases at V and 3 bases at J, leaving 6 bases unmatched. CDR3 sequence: CSGRTGEANEKLFF. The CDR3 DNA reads TGCAGTGGTCGGACAGGGGAGGCTAATGAAAAACTGTTTTTT.

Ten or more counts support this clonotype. This CDR3 reads CASKSSVSTDTQYF. Written as DNA, the CDR3 is TGTGCCAGCAAATCTAGCGTTAGCACAGATACGCAGTATTTT. This rearrangement joins TRBV12-3 or TRBV12-4 to TRBJ2-3; perhaps TRBD2 as D (6 bases). CDR3 size: 14 residues. Trimming removed 7 bases at V and 0 bases at J, with 11 bases between.

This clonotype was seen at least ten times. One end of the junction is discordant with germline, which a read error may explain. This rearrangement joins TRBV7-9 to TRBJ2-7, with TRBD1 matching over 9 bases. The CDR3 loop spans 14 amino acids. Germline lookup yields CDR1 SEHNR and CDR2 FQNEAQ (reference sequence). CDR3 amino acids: CASSLEQGAYVQYF. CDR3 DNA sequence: TGTGCCAGCAGCTTAGAACAGGGGGCGTACGTGCAGTACTTC.

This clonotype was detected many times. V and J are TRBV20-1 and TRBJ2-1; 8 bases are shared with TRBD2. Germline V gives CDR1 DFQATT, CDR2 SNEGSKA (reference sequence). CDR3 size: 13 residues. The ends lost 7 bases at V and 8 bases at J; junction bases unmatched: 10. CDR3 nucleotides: TGCAGTGTATTCGGGACTAGGGTAGATGAGCAGTTCTTC. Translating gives CSVFGTRVDEQFF.